This TCR beta chain was sequenced during a study of blood T cells in healthy people across ages. About the research overall: Template switching retrieved approximately one barcoded beta molecule for each two T cells. Study results and limitations: A roughly linear fall in TCR beta diversity per million T cells was seen with increasing age.

On this clonotype: The antigen is undetermined.

Germline values: CDR1 SGHTA, CDR2 FQGNSA. There are 14 residues in the CDR3. Trimming removed 5 bases from V and 5 bases from J, with 15 bases in between. A sample-barcoded 5' primer and a J-beta primer mix were used in a second PCR of roughly 7 to 11 cycles. MiXCR, applied by TCRdb to the 5' RACE reads, yields one record per CDR3 protein. The sample consists of around 1,800,000 distinct CDR3 sequences, about 39% of them appearing once. Sequences were obtained from blood. The V and J genes are TRBV7-2 and TRBJ1-2, with D perhaps TRBD1 (6 bases). The clonotype comes from a human donor in good health. The CDR3, as DNA: TGTGCCAGCAGCCCCACGGACAGTACATATGGCTACACCTTC. Amino acids: CASSPTDSTYGYTF. The variable domain in full, completed from reference TRBV7-2 and TRBJ1-2, reads GAGVSQSPSNKVTEKGKDVELRCDPISGHTALYWYRQSLGQGLEFLIYFQGNSAPDKSGLPSDRFSAERTGGSVSTLTIQRTQQEDSAVYLCASSPTDSTYGYTFGSGTRLTVV.